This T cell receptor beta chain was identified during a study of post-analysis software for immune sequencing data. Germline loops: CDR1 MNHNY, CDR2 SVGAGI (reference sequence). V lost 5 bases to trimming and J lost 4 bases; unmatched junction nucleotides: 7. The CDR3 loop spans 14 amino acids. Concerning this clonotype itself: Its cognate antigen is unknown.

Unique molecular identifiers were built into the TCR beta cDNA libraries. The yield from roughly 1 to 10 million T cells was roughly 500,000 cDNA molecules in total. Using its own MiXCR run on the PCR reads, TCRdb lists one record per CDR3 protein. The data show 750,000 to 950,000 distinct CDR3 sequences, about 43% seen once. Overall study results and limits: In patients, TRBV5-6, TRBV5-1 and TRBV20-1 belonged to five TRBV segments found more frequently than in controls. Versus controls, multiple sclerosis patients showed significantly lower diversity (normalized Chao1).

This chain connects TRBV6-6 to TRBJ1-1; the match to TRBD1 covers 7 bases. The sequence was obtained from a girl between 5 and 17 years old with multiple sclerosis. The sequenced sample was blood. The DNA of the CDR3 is TGTGCCAGCAGTCCACTACAGGGGCCCACTGAAGCTTTCTTT. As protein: CASSPLQGPTEAFF.